Each of the 19 T cell receptor beta chains below was sequenced from the same sample in a study of T-cell memory formation after mild COVID-19. TCRdb re-called the 5' RACE reads with MiXCR, one entry per CDR3 protein. The table lists more than 250,000 distinct CDR3 sequences, 15% to 20% of them singletons, with 20% to 25% in the top ten. The sequencing sample was made of PBMCs or a T cell subset sorted from them (not recorded which). These receptor sequences come from a man between 18 and 29 years old who had mild COVID-19 (a few samples of this study predate the infection). Cell type and time point are not known.

This clonotype has just a few counts. This chain links TRBV6-5 with TRBJ2-7; 10 bases align to TRBD1. The CDR3 runs 15 residues. V was clipped by 6 bases and J by 4 bases; unmatched bases: 9. Germline V gene sequence: CDR1 MNHEY, CDR2 SVGAGI. CDR3 residues: CASRETGGSEYEQYF. CDR3 DNA: TGTGCCAGCAGGGAGACAGGGGGCTCGGAGTACGAGCAGTACTTC.

There are a few counts of this clonotype. The chain employs TRBV6-5 and TRBJ1-6; 10 positions agree with TRBD1. Losses at the gene ends were 5 bases for V and 11 bases for J; bases not matched to a gene: 12. The CDR3 consists of 16 residues. Germline CDR1 MNHEY, CDR2 SVGAGI. As DNA, the CDR3 is TGTGCCAGCAGTATCGGGACAGGGGAATGGAGTCCACCCCTCCACTTT. As protein: CASSIGTGEWSPPLHF.

The chain recombines TRBV7-6 with TRBJ1-1; D is unclear. Germline CDR1 SGHVS, CDR2 FNYEAQ. V was trimmed by 1 base and J by 0 bases, leaving 15 bases between them. There are 17 residues in the CDR3. In nucleotides, the CDR3 is TGTGCCAGCAGCTTAGTTCCATCGGGTATCATGAACACTGAAGCTTTCTTT. Residues: CASSLVPSGIMNTEAFF.

CDR3 sequence reads: CASSPRLGGGWGSTDTQYF. The CDR3 bases are TGTGCCAGCAGCCCAAGACTTGGCGGGGGCTGGGGTTCTACAGATACGCAGTATTTT. The J gene is TRBJ2-3, the V gene TRBV7-6; D is possibly TRBD2 (7 bases). V was trimmed by 5 bases and J by 3 bases, leaving 27 bases between them. In germline, CDR1 is SGHVS, CDR2 FNYEAQ. CDR3 length equals 19 residues.

This clonotype came up many times. The chain uses TRBV7-9 and TRBJ2-1, with D possibly matching TRBD2 (5 bases). The germline gives CDR1 SEHNR, CDR2 FQNEAQ (reference sequence). Between the trimmed V and J ends, which lost 3 bases and 1 base, there was a span of 10 bases. There are 15 residues in the CDR3. The CDR3 bases are TGTGCCAGCAGCTTCCGGGGATCATCCTACAATGAGCAGTTCTTC. Translation gives CASSFRGSSYNEQFF.

The J gene is TRBJ1-2, the V gene TRBV14; 7 nucleotides align to TRBD1. The CDR3 has 13 amino acids. V was clipped by 5 bases and J by 5 bases; unmatched bases: 5. In germline, CDR1 is SGHDN, CDR2 FVKESK. The CDR3 loop reads CASSRQGLYGYTF. CDR3 sequence (DNA): TGTGCCAGCAGCAGACAGGGTTTGTATGGCTACACCTTC.

This chain links TRBV5-1 with TRBJ2-5; TRBD1 or TRBD2 may be the D gene (5 bases each). V was pared by 0 bases and J by 4 bases, with 10 bases between. In germline, CDR1 is SGHRS, CDR2 YFSETQ. The CDR3 has 14 amino acids. CDR3 amino acids: CASSLVQRGETQYF. DNA for the CDR3: TGCGCCAGCAGCTTGGTCCAGAGGGGAGAGACCCAGTACTTC.

The gene calls are TRBV4-1 and TRBJ2-5; maybe TRBD1 (6 bases). The CDR3 length is 15 residues. Germline V gives CDR1 MGHRA, CDR2 YSYEKL. Deletions cut 4 bases from V and 2 bases from J, with 14 bases between. The CDR3 DNA follows: TGCGCCAGCAGCCGTTCTTCGGACAGACAAGAGACCCAGTACTTC. Translating gives CASSRSSDRQETQYF.

This clonotype has only a few counts. The gene calls are TRBV6-1 and TRBJ1-1; no definite D call. Germline V CDR1 and CDR2: MNHNS, SASEGT. V was clipped by 0 bases and J by 5 bases, with 28 bases between them. This CDR3 is built from 20 residues. CDR3 nucleotides: TGTGCCAGCAGTGAAGCGGGGATCCGGGCTCCAAGCCTTAGACGGACTGAAGCTTTCTTT. Amino acid sequence: CASSEAGIRAPSLRRTEAFF.

A single count supports this clonotype. The chain employs TRBV7-6 and TRBJ1-6, with D unresolved. Looked up from germline, CDR1 is SGHVS and CDR2 is FNYEAQ. Trimming took 3 bases from V and 6 from J, leaving 15 bases between them. The CDR3 covers 16 residues. The CDR3: CASSFGTTGLNSPLHF. The CDR3 nucleotides read TGTGCCAGCAGCTTCGGCACGACGGGCCTTAATTCACCCCTCCACTTT.

The V gene is TRBV5-1, the J gene TRBJ2-1; D gene unclear. V dropped 2 bases and J dropped 7 bases, with 13 bases sitting between them. The CDR3 contains 14 residues. The germline V gene has CDR1 SGHRS and CDR2 YFSETQ. The CDR3 coding sequence is TGCGCCAGCAGCTTACGGCAGGCCAAGAATGAGCAGTTCTTC. Residues: CASSLRQAKNEQFF.

This clonotype showed up many times. The chain recombines TRBV7-3 with TRBJ2-1, with 8 bases lining up with TRBD2. This CDR3 contains 14 residues. V lost 1 base, J lost 5 bases, and 1 base stayed unmatched. CDR1 and CDR2 from the germline V gene are SGHTA and FQGTGA. As DNA, the CDR3 is TGTGCCAGCAGCTTAAGCGGGGGGAACAATGAGCAGTTCTTC. It is translated as CASSLSGGNNEQFF.

Only a few counts were recorded for this clonotype. The chain recombines TRBV6-6 with TRBJ2-1; 9 bases fit TRBD2. Trimming at V came to 4 bases and at J to 5 bases, leaving 6 bases not matched to a gene. CDR3 length: 15 residues. CDR1 MNHNY and CDR2 SVGAGI come from the germline V gene (reference sequence). The CDR3 spells CASSWASGVHNEQFF. CDR3 nucleotides: TGTGCCAGCAGTTGGGCTAGCGGGGTGCACAATGAGCAGTTCTTC.

This clonotype showed up just a few times. The chain uses TRBV7-2 and TRBJ2-5; D remains ambiguous. The CDR3 spans 14 residues. Germline V gene data show CDR1 as SGHTA and CDR2 as FQGNSA. V lost 2 bases to trimming and J lost 3 bases, with 10 bases between them. For the CDR3, the DNA is TGTGCCAGCAGCTTAAGACGGACCGAAGAGACCCAGTACTTC. Translation gives CASSLRRTEETQYF.

The table lists this clonotype with a few counts. V gene TRBV18 combines with J gene TRBJ2-7, with D possibly being TRBD2 (6 bases). V gave up 3 bases and J gave up 3 bases, with 12 bases separating them. The CDR3 is made up of 14 amino acids. From germline, CDR1 is KGHSH and CDR2 LQKENI. Written as DNA, the CDR3 is TGTGCCAGCTCACCTGGGGGGTCCCTCTACGAGCAGTACTTC. Translation: CASSPGGSLYEQYF.

The genes are TRBV5-5 and TRBJ2-4; weak D call: TRBD2 (6 bases). Trimming stripped 2 bases from V and 4 bases from J, with 16 bases between. Per germline, CDR1 SGHKS and CDR2 YYEKEE (reference sequence). The CDR3 is 16 residues long. The CDR3 sequence is CASSLSMAGGKNIQYF. The CDR3, as DNA: TGTGCCAGCAGCTTATCTATGGCTGGGGGGAAAAACATTCAGTACTTC.

This clonotype was recorded many times. V usage is TRBV7-9 and J usage is TRBJ2-7, with D unresolved. Germline CDR1 reads SEHNR; CDR2 reads FQNEAQ (reference sequence). V lost 0 bases and J 5 bases, leaving 5 bases between the germline ends. The CDR3 runs to 12 residues. The CDR3 bases are TGTGCCAGCAGCTTAGCTTCCCACGAGCAGTACTTC. Translation gives CASSLASHEQYF.

This clonotype appeared a few times. The V gene is TRBV14, the J gene TRBJ1-1; TRBD1 matches at 7 bases. This CDR3 is built from 13 residues. Trimming removed 5 bases from V and 8 bases from J; junction bases left unmatched: 8. CDR1 SGHDN and CDR2 FVKESK come from the germline V gene. CDR3 DNA: TGTGCCAGCAGCTTCTATGACAGGGAGGAAGCTTTCTTT. It yields the protein CASSFYDREEAFF. The full variable domain, completed using reference TRBV14 and TRBJ1-1, is EAGVTQFPSHSVIEKGQTVTLRCDPISGHDNLYWYRRVMGKEIKFLLHFVKESKQDESGMPNNRFLAERTGGTYSTLKVQPAELEDSGVYFCASSFYDREEAFFGQGTRLTVV.

This clonotype has at least ten counts. Germline and junction disagree at one end, which may indicate a read error. The V gene is TRBV20-1, the J gene TRBJ2-1; 11 bases fit TRBD2. The germline V gene has CDR1 DFQATT and CDR2 SNEGSKA (reference sequence). This CDR3 contains 15 residues. The CDR3 region is CSAPIAGGLTPERFF. The CDR3 coding sequence is TGCAGTGCTCCGATAGCGGGGGGGCTAACCCCCGAGCGGTTCTTC.